This entry describes one TCR beta chain. This clonotype registers as medium-sized (0.01 to 0.1%) within its sample. Its antigen is currently not known. No base qualities exist here, and no much larger clone lies one base off it. This specimen belongs to a study of T cell repertoires in aging, cancer and after chemotherapy (dated by TCRdb to between 2019 and 2020). Notes on the research overall: The donors fell into six age groups ranging from 30 or younger to 70 or older, and each group had at least three individuals. Peripheral blood TCR beta repertoires from healthy donors and cancer patients were profiled to examine immunoaging and T cell reconstitution after chemotherapy. Around 10 million TCR reads were contained in the full dataset. Alongside 95 healthy donors serving as a reference group, the cohort included 200 to 250 cancer patients, of whom more than 85 had hematological cancers and fewer than 130 had solid cancers. In the hematological group, paired pre- and post-chemotherapy samples were obtained from chronic lymphocytic leukemia patients treated with fludarabine- or bendamustine-based regimens.

Overall study outcomes, separate from this receptor: Compared with age-matched healthy donors, untreated patients with hematological or solid cancers had significantly lower TCR diversity and higher clonality in blood. According to the authors, the repertoire data do not permit conclusions about immunological memory after chemotherapy. In healthy donors, the drop in TCR diversity with age came mainly from a loss of richness, whereas in cancer patients a loss of evenness also played a part. Hematological cancer patients had infiltration of lymphoid organs, and this infiltration may itself impair thymic emigration or peripheral T cell expansion. In both cancer cohorts, median generation probability rose over the chemotherapy interval, which suggests that the repertoire was reconstituted through rebound thymic output.

TCR beta rearrangements were amplified from genomic DNA extracted from peripheral blood rather than from sorted cells or RNA. Rearranged TRB sequences spanning V, D and J segments were amplified in a multiplex touch-down PCR with a mixed TRB-A/B primer pool. Two consecutive PCR reactions with Phusion HS II polymerase added Illumina adapters and sample indices to the amplicons. The amplicons were purified from gel with the NucleoSpin Gel and PCR Clean-up kit and then assessed with Qubit and an Agilent 2100 Bioanalyzer. Libraries were sequenced on an Illumina MiSeq using 600-cycle, single-indexed, paired-end runs. Per the original workflow: Processing of the TRB sequences was carried out with MiXCR versions 2.12 and 3.0.5. Each unique CDR3 nucleotide sequence was counted as one clone, and only productive sequences with at least two reads were retained. Shannon diversity, evenness, clonality (one minus evenness), and alpha-parameterized diversity profiles from alpha 0 to 5 were included as repertoire metrics. The IGoR algorithm was used to compute generation probabilities of clones in paired pre- and post-chemotherapy samples. The raw public data were reprocessed by TCRdb itself: fastp quality trimming at Q25, MiXCR clonotype calling, in-frame beta chains only. Entries are consolidated by CDR3 protein sequence, retaining the most common genes and DNA. TCRdb, not the original authors, processed these V and J calls. The sample has over a thousand distinct CDR3 sequences on record, about 23% of them singletons. The ten top clones hold roughly two fifths of the sample.

Sequences were obtained from blood. This receptor was taken from a human donor with a blood cancer.

The CDR3 has the sequence CASSPSVAGGYTF. The base sequence is TGTGCCAGCAGCCCCTCCGTAGCAGGCGGCTACACCTTC. This chain joins TRBV7-9 to TRBJ1-2, with the D segment identity uncertain. The CDR3 numbers 13 residues from cysteine through phenylalanine. Kept here is only the CDR3 DNA, which spans 39 bases and is read in frame from base 1. The germline ends are 15 bases apart after V is trimmed by 5 bases and J by 8 bases. As encoded in the germline V gene (reference sequence), CDR1 is SEHNR while CDR2 is FQNEAQ.